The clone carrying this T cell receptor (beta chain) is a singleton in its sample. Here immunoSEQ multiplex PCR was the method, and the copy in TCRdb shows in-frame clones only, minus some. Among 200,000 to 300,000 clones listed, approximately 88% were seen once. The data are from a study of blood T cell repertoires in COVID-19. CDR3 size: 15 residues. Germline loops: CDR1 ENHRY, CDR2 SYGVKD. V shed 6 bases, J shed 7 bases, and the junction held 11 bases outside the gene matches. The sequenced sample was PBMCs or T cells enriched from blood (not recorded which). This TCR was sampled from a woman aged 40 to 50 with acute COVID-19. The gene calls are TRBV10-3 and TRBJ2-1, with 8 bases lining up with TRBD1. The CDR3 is CAIRTQGASGNEQFF. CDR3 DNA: TGTGCCATCAGAACCCAGGGGGCTTCGGGAAATGAGCAGTTCTTC.